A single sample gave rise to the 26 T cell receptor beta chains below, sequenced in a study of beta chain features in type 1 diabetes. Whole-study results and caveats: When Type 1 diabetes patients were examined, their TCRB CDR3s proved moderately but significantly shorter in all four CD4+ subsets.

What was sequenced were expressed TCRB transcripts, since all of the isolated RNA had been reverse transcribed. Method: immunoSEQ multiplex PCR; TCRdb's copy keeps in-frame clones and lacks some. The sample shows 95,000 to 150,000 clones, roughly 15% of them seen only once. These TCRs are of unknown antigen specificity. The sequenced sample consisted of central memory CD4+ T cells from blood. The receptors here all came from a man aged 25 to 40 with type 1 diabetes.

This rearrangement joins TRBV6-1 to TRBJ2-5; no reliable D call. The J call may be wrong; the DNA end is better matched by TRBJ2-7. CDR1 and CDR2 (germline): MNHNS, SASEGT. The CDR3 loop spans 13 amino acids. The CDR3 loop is CASSDRSSYEQYF. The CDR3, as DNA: TGTGCCAGCAGTGACAGGAGCTCCTACGAGCAGTACTTC.

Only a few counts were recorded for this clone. The CDR3 DNA reads as TGCGCCAGCAGCCAAGATCCGTCAGGGGGCGGAAACACCATATATTTT. Its protein product is CASSQDPSGGGNTIYF. V and J are TRBV4-1 and TRBJ1-3; 8 nucleotides match TRBD1. V gave up 0 bases and J gave up 4 bases; unmatched junction bases: 5. Per the germline V gene, CDR1 is MGHRA and CDR2 is YSYEKL. The CDR3 consists of 16 residues.

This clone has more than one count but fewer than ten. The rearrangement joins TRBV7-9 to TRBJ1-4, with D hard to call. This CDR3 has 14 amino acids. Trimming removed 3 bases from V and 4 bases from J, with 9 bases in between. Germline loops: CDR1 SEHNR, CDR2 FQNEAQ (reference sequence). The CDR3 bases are TGTGCCAGCAGCTTTAGTCTGCATAATGAAAAACTGTTTTTT. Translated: CASSFSLHNEKLFF.

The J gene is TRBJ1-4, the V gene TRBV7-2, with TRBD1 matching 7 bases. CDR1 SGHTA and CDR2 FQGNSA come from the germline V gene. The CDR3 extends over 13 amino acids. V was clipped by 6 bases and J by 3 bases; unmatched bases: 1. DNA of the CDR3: TGTGCCAGCAGGGGACAGTCTAATGAAAAACTGTTTTTT. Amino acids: CASRGQSNEKLFF.

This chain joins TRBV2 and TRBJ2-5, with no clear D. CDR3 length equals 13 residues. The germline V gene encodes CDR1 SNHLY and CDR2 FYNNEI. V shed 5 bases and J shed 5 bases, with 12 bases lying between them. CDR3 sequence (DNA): TGTGCCAGCAGTCCAAGGGTCCGGGAGACCCAGTACTTC. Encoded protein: CASSPRVRETQYF.

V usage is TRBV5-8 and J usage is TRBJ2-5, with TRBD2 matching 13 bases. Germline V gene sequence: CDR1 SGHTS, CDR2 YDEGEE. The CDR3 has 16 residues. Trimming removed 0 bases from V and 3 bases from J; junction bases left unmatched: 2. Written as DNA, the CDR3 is TGTGCCAGCAGCTTGGGACTAGCGGGGGGCGAAGAGACCCAGTACTTC. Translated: CASSLGLAGGEETQYF.

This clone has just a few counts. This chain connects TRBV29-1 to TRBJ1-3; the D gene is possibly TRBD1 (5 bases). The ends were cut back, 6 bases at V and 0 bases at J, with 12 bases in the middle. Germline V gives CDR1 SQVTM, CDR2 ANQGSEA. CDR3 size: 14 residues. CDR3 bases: TGCAGCGTAATAGACAGCCCCTCTGGAAACACCATATATTTT. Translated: CSVIDSPSGNTIYF.

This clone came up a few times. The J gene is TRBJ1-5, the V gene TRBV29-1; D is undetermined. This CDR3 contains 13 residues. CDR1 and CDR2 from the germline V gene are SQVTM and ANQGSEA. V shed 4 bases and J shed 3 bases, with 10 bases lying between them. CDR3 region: CSVAVQFNQPQHF. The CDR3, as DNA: TGCAGCGTTGCCGTACAGTTCAATCAGCCCCAGCATTTT.

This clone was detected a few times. The DNA of the CDR3 is TGTGCCAGCAGCCACCGGAACAATGAGCAGTTCTTC. Protein sequence: CASSHRNNEQFF. The J gene is TRBJ2-1, the V gene TRBV7-6; D uncertain. Looked up from germline, CDR1 is SGHVS and CDR2 is FNYEAQ. Trimming shortened V by 5 bases and J by 5 bases, and 7 bases separated the two germline ends. CDR3 length equals 12 residues.

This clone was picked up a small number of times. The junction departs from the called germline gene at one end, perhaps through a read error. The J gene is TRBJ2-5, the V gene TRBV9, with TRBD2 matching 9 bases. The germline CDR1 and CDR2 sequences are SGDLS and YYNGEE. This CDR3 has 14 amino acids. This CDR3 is CASSVDSQAGGQDF. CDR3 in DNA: TGTGCCAGCAGCGTAGACTCCCAAGCGGGGGGTCAAGACTTC.

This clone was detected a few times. DNA of the CDR3: TGTGCCAGCAGCCCACGGACTAGCGGGGTGGAGCAGTTCTTC. This gives the protein CASSPRTSGVEQFF. This chain uses TRBV7-2 with TRBJ2-1; 12 bases are shared with TRBD2. CDR3 length: 14 amino acids. V shed 5 bases and J 10 bases; nucleotides not matched to a gene: 6. The germline V gene encodes CDR1 SGHTA and CDR2 FQGNSA.

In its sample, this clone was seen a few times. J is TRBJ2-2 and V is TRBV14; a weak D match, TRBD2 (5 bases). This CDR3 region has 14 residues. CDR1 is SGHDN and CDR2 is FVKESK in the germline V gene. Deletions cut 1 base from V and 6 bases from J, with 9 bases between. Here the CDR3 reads CASSQGELPGELFF. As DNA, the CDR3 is TGTGCCAGCAGCCAAGGGGAGCTTCCCGGGGAGCTGTTTTTT.

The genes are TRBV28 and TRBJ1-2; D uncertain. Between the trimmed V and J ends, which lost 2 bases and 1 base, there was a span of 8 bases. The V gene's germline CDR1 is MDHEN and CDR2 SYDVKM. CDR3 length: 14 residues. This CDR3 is CASSLGHSNYGYTF. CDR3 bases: TGTGCCAGCAGTTTAGGTCACAGTAACTATGGCTACACCTTC.

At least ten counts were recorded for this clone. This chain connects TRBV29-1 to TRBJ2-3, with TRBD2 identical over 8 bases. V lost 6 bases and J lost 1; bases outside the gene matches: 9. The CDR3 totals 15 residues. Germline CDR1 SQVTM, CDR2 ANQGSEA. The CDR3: CSVATSGRGTDTQYF. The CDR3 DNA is TGCAGCGTAGCCACTAGCGGCCGGGGCACAGATACGCAGTATTTT.

CDR3 region: CAWSGGQNEQFF. The CDR3 DNA reads TGTGCCTGGAGTGGGGGGCAGAATGAGCAGTTCTTC. The chain recombines TRBV30 with TRBJ2-1, with D perhaps TRBD1 (6 bases). Per germline, CDR1 GTSNPN and CDR2 SVGIG (reference sequence). This CDR3 spans 12 amino acids. The V end was cut by 1 base, the J end by 7 bases, with 8 bases between.

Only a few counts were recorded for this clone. CDR3 nucleotides: TGTGCCAGCAGCTTAATCCCAGGAGCTGAAGCTTTCTTT. Its protein is CASSLIPGAEAFF. The chain recombines TRBV7-3 with TRBJ1-1; D remains ambiguous. This CDR3 contains 13 residues. V lost 1 base and J lost 6, with 9 bases in between. Germline CDR1 is SGHTA and CDR2 is FQGTGA.

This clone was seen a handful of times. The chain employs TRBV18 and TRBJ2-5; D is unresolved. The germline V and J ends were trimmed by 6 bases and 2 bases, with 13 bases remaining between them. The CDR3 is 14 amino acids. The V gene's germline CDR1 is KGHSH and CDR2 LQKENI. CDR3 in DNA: TGTGCCAGCTCCAACGGGCTGGATCAAGAGACCCAGTACTTC. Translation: CASSNGLDQETQYF.

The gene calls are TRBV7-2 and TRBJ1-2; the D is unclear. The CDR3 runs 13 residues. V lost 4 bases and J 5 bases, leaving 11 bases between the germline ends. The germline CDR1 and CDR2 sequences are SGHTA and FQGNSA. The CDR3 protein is CASSSRPDYGYTF. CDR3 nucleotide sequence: TGTGCCAGCAGCTCCCGACCTGATTATGGCTACACCTTC.

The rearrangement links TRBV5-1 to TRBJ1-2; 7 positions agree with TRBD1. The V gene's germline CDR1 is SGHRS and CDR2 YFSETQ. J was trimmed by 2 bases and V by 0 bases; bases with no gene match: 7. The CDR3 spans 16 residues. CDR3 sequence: CASSLGTGEYNYGYTF. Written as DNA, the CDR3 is TGCGCCAGCAGCTTGGGTACAGGGGAGTACAACTATGGCTACACCTTC.

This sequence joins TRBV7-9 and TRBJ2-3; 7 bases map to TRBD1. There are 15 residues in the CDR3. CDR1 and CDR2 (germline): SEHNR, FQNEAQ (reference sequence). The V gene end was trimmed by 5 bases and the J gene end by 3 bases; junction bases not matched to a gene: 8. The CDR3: CASSTEGALTDTQYF. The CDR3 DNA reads TGTGCCAGCAGCACCGAGGGGGCTCTAACAGATACGCAGTATTTT.

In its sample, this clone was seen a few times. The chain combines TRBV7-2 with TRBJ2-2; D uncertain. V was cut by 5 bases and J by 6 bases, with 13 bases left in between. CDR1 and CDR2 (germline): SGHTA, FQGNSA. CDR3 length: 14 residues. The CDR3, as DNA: TGTGCCAGCAGCCCTAGTCTCGGTCCCGGGGAGCTGTTTTTT. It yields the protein CASSPSLGPGELFF. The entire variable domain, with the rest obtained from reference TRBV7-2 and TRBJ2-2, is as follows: GAGVSQSPSNKVTEKGKDVELRCDPISGHTALYWYRQSLGQGLEFLIYFQGNSAPDKSGLPSDRFSAERTGGSVSTLTIQRTQQEDSAVYLCASSPSLGPGELFFGEGSRLTVL.

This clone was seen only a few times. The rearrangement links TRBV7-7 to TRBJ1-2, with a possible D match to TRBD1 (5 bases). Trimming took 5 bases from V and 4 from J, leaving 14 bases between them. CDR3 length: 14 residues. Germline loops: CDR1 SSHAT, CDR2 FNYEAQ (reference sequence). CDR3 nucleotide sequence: TGTGCCAGCAGCCCGGGGACCCTTCCCTATGGCTACACCTTC. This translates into CASSPGTLPYGYTF. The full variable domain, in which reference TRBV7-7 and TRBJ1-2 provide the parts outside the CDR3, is GAGVSQSPRYKVTKRGQDVTLRCDPISSHATLYWYQQALGQGPEFLTYFNYEAQPDKSGLPSDRFSAERPEGSISTLTIQRTEQRDSAMYRCASSPGTLPYGYTFGSGTRLTVV.

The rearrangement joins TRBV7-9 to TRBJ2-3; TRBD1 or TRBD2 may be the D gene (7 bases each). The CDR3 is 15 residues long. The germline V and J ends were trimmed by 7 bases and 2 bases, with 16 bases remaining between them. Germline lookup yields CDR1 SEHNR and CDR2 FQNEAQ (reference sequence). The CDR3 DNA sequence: TGTGCCAGCACCCAGGGGGGGCCCACCACAGATACGCAGTATTTT. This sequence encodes CASTQGGPTTDTQYF.

CDR3 sequence reads: CASSLVPGVGYNEQFF. The CDR3 nucleotides are TGCGCCAGCAGCTTGGTTCCAGGGGTAGGATACAATGAGCAGTTCTTC. The V and J genes are TRBV5-1 and TRBJ2-1; D is possibly TRBD1 (6 bases). Germline CDR1 SGHRS, CDR2 YFSETQ. Trimming left V 0 bases short and J 4 bases short, with 14 bases between. This CDR3 has 16 amino acids.

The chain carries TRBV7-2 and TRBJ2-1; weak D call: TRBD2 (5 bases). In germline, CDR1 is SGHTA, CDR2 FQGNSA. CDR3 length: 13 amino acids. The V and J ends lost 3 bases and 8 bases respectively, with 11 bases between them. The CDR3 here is CASSLRAGDEQFF. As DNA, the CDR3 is TGTGCCAGCAGCTTGAGGGCTGGCGATGAGCAGTTCTTC.

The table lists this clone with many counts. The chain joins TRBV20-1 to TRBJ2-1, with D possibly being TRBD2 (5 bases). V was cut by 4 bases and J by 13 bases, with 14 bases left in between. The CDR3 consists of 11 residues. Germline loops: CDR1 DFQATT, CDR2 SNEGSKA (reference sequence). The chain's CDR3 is CSAIPGNKQFF. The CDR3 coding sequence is TGCAGTGCTATCCCCGGGAACAAACAGTTCTTC.